This TCR beta chain is from a study of technical replicates of blood from several donors. The repertoire was sequenced with immunoSEQ multiplex PCR; TCRdb's copy has only in-frame clones and lacks some. The sample includes 90,000 to 100,000 clones, nearly 97% of them seen just once. This CDR3 region has 16 residues. Germline V gene data show CDR1 as KGHSH and CDR2 as LQKENI. V was pared by 3 bases and J by 6 bases, with 18 bases between. The receptor comes from a human donor in good health. The chain recombines TRBV18 with TRBJ2-1, with D possibly matching TRBD1 (6 bases). Sample: T cells isolated from PBMCs. The CDR3 region is CASSPETGQFTNEQFF. The CDR3 DNA sequence: TGTGCCAGCTCACCCGAAACAGGACAGTTCACCAATGAGCAGTTCTTC.